One sample yielded the 16 T cell receptor beta chains listed below, sequenced in a study of CD8+CD57+ T cells in acquired aplastic anemia. Profiling that covered TCR beta VDJ and CDR3 relied on genomic DNA as its template. MiXCR, applied by TCRdb to the reads, yields one record per CDR3 protein. The repertoire holds 150,000 to 200,000 distinct CDR3 sequences, with around 66% as singletons. Sequencing input: sorted CD4+, CD8+, or CD8+CD57+ T cells (not recorded which) from PBMCs. The origin of the receptors is a human donor with severe aplastic anemia or a healthy control (not recorded which).

This chain uses TRBV11-2 with TRBJ2-7; D may be TRBD1 or TRBD2 (5 bases each). CDR1 SGHAT and CDR2 FQNNGV come from the germline V gene. This CDR3 is 14 amino acids long. V shed 1 base and J shed 3 bases, with 10 bases lying between them. CDR3 sequence: CASSLGDLIYEQYF. The CDR3, as DNA: TGTGCCAGCAGCTTAGGGGACCTAATCTACGAGCAGTACTTC.

A note on this clonotype: One end of the junction is discordant with germline, which a read error may explain. The rearrangement joins TRBV7-3 to TRBJ2-5; D tentatively fits TRBD1 or TRBD2 (5 bases each). The CDR3 runs 15 residues. The V gene's germline CDR1 is SGHTA and CDR2 FQGTGA. The CDR3 region is CASSVTGTDQETQYF. Written as DNA, the CDR3 is TGTGCCAGCAGCGTAACCGGGACGGACCAGGAGACCCAGTACTTC. The whole variable domain, remainder taken from reference TRBV7-3 and TRBJ2-5, is GAGVSQTPSNKVTEKGKYVELRCDPISGHTALYWYRQSLGQGPEFLIYFQGTGAADDSGLPNDRFFAVRPEGSVSTLKIQRTERGDSAVYLCASSVTGTDQETQYFGPGTRLLVL.

The rearrangement links TRBV24-1 to TRBJ2-3; 7 nucleotides agree with TRBD1. The J segment lost 6 bases and the V segment lost 4 bases, leaving 15 bases of the junction unmatched. The CDR3 has 17 amino acids. CDR1 and CDR2 (germline): KGHDR, SFDVKD. The CDR3 sequence: CATSDPRQGPSSDTQYF. The CDR3 DNA reads as TGTGCCACCAGTGACCCCCGACAGGGTCCCTCGTCGGATACGCAGTATTTT.

This clonotype occurred many times. The chain links TRBV5-8 to TRBJ1-1; a possible D gene is TRBD1 (5 bases). Trimming removed 4 bases at V and 10 bases at J, with 20 bases between. Germline CDR1 SGHTS, CDR2 YDEGEE. The CDR3 is made up of 14 amino acids. CDR3 bases: TGTGCCAGCAGCGACCTTGATGGGGGGATTAGAGCTTTCTTT. Residues: CASSDLDGGIRAFF.

This chain joins TRBV7-9 and TRBJ1-6, with no clear D. Germline assignment: CDR1 SEHNR and CDR2 FQNEAQ (reference sequence). This CDR3 region has 13 residues. V lost 5 bases and J 8 bases, leaving 10 bases between the germline ends. The CDR3 DNA is TGTGCCAGCAGCCCCGTAGCCGATTCACCCCTCCACTTT. The encoded protein is CASSPVADSPLHF. The full variable domain, in which reference TRBV7-9 and TRBJ1-6 provide the parts outside the CDR3, is DTGVSQNPRHKITKRGQNVTFRCDPISEHNRLYWYRQTLGQGPEFLTYFQNEAQLEKSRLLSDRFSAERPKGSFSTLEIQRTEQGDSAMYLCASSPVADSPLHFGNGTRLTVT.

The gene calls are TRBV25-1 and TRBJ2-1; D gene ambiguous. The ends were cut back, 1 base at V and 5 bases at J, with 15 bases in the middle. Per germline, CDR1 MGHDK and CDR2 SYGVNS. The CDR3 consists of 16 residues. This CDR3 reads CASSESPKARHNEQFF. The CDR3, as DNA: TGTGCCAGCAGTGAATCCCCCAAGGCCCGCCACAATGAGCAGTTCTTC.

The sample holds many counts of this clonotype. The J gene is TRBJ2-7, the V gene TRBV9; D is unclear. The germline V gene encodes CDR1 SGDLS and CDR2 YYNGEE. Between the trimmed V and J ends, which lost 0 bases and 4 bases, there was a span of 11 bases. This CDR3 spans 14 amino acids. This CDR3 reads CASSVGNDPYEQYF. DNA of the CDR3: TGTGCCAGCAGCGTAGGCAACGACCCATACGAGCAGTACTTC.

V usage is TRBV25-1 and J usage is TRBJ2-7; 12 positions match TRBD1. Germline V gene sequence: CDR1 MGHDK, CDR2 SYGVNS. This CDR3 region has 18 residues. Unmatched junction bases numbered 11, after V lost 4 bases and J lost 1 base. The CDR3 DNA follows: TGTGCCAGCAGTGTATCCCTGGGACAGGGGGCCGATTCCTACGAGCAGTACTTC. This encodes CASSVSLGQGADSYEQYF.

The chain carries TRBV20-1 and TRBJ2-7, with a possible D match to TRBD1 (6 bases). The V and J ends lost 0 bases and 0 bases respectively, with 12 bases between them. Per the germline V gene, CDR1 is DFQATT and CDR2 is SNEGSKA (reference sequence). The CDR3 has 15 residues. The CDR3 protein is CSAREVGRGSYEQYF. The CDR3 DNA sequence: TGCAGTGCTAGAGAGGTAGGCAGGGGCTCCTACGAGCAGTACTTC.

Details on this clonotype: The junction shows a germline mismatch at one end, possibly a read error. The rearrangement joins TRBV7-9 to TRBJ2-3; D possibly corresponds to TRBD2 (6 bases). CDR1 is SEHNR, CDR2 FQNEAQ, per germline (reference sequence). This CDR3 comprises 13 residues. CDR3 nucleotide sequence: TGTGCCAGCAGGTTAGCGGGCACAGATACGCAGTATTTT. Protein: CASRLAGTDTQYF.

This clonotype was counted between two and nine times. The rearrangement uses TRBV7-3 and TRBJ2-2; D possibly corresponds to TRBD2 (6 bases). Germline V CDR1 and CDR2: SGHTA, FQGTGA. V gave up 4 bases and J gave up 7 bases, with 16 bases separating them. The CDR3 is 15 residues long. The CDR3 loop reads CASSSLGGRIGELFF. The CDR3 nucleotides are TGTGCCAGCAGCTCCCTCGGTGGGAGGATCGGGGAGCTGTTTTTT.

The chain links TRBV2 to TRBJ2-4; no firm D call. Trimming removed 1 base at V and 0 bases at J, with 7 bases between. CDR1 is SNHLY and CDR2 is FYNNEI in the germline V gene. There are 15 residues in the CDR3. CDR3 loop: CASSEGSVAKNIQYF. The CDR3 DNA reads as TGTGCCAGCAGTGAAGGGTCAGTAGCCAAAAACATTCAGTACTTC.

This clonotype was seen at least ten times. The J gene is TRBJ2-3, the V gene TRBV20-1, with 9 bases matching TRBD2. Looked up from germline, CDR1 is DFQATT and CDR2 is SNEGSKA (reference sequence). The V segment lost 6 bases and the J segment 5 bases; nucleotides outside the gene matches: 12. The CDR3 covers 15 residues. The CDR3 loop is CSAPIIAGALDTQYF. The CDR3 DNA sequence: TGCAGTGCCCCTATCATAGCGGGGGCTTTAGATACGCAGTATTTT.

This chain uses TRBV24-1 with TRBJ1-2; D unresolved. V was pared by 8 bases and J by 2 bases, with 8 bases between. The CDR3 is 12 amino acids. Looked up from germline, CDR1 is KGHDR and CDR2 is SFDVKD. The DNA for the CDR3 is TGTGCCACCATGGGGATGAACTATGGCTACACCTTC. Encoded protein: CATMGMNYGYTF.

The chain couples TRBV15 to TRBJ1-2; a weak D match, TRBD1 (5 bases). In germline, CDR1 is LNHNV, CDR2 YYDKDF (reference sequence). The CDR3 contains 15 residues. V was pared by 3 bases and J by 8 bases, with 19 bases between. CDR3: CATSRVSGDLGGYTF. The CDR3 DNA sequence: TGTGCCACCAGCAGGGTTTCCGGGGACCTCGGCGGCTACACCTTC.

V is TRBV5-1 and J is TRBJ2-3; D remains ambiguous. Trimming took off 4 bases at V and 2 bases at J, with 11 bases between the two ends. This CDR3 contains 14 residues. The germline CDR1 and CDR2 sequences are SGHRS and YFSETQ. The CDR3: CASSVTGSTDTQYF. The CDR3 DNA sequence: TGCGCCAGCAGCGTGACTGGCTCCACAGATACGCAGTATTTT.